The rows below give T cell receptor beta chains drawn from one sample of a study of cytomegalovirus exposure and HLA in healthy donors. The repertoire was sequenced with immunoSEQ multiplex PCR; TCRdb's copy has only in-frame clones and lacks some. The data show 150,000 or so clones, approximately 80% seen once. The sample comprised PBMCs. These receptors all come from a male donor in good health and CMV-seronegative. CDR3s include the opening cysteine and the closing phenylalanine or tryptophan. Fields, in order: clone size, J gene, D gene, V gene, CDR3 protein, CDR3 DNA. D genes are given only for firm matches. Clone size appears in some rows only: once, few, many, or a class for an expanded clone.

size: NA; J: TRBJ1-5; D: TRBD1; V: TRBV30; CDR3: CAWNRDRGNVLNQPQHF; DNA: TGTGCCTGGAACCGGGACAGGGGTAACGTACTCAATCAGCCCCAGCATTTT
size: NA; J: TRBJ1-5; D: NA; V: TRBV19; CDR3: CASSIGPGIGDQPQHF; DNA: TGTGCCAGTAGTATCGGTCCGGGGATTGGTGATCAGCCCCAGCATTTT
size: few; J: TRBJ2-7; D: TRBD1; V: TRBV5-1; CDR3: CASSLRDSIPYEQYF; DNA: TGCGCCAGCAGCTTGCGGGACAGTATACCCTACGAGCAGTACTTC
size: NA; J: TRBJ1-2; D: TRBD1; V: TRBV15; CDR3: CATSMRTGGYGYTF; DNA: TGTGCCACCAGCATGCGGACAGGGGGATATGGCTACACCTTC
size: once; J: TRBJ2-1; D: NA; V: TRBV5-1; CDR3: CASSLQGYPDNEQFF; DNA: TGCGCCAGCAGCCTGCAGGGTTACCCTGACAATGAGCAGTTCTTC
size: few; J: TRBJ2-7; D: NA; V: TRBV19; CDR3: CASSIDGAYEQYF; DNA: TGTGCCAGTAGTATCGACGGAGCCTACGAGCAGTACTTC
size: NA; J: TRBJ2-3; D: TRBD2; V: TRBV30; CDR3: CAWVGLAEVDTQYF; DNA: TGTGCCTGGGTGGGACTAGCGGAGGTCGATACGCAGTATTTT
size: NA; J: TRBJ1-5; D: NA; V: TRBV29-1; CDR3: CSAASGYSNQPQHF; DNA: TGCAGCGCCGCCTCCGGTTATAGCAATCAGCCCCAGCATTTT
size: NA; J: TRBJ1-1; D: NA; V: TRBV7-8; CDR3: CASSFTGREAFF; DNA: TGTGCCAGCAGCTTCACTGGGAGGGAAGCTTTCTTT
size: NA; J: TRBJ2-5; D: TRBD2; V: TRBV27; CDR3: CASSSWTSGGAGETQYF; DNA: TGTGCCAGCAGTTCCTGGACTAGCGGGGGGGCCGGGGAGACCCAGTACTTC
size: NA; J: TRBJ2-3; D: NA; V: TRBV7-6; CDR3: CASSLDYTDTQYF; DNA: TGTGCCAGCAGCTTAGACTACACAGATACGCAGTATTTT
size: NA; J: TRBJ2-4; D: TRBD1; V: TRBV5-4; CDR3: CASSTRTGTVKNIQYF; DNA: TGTGCCAGCAGCACACGGACCGGGACAGTAAAAAACATTCAGTACTTC
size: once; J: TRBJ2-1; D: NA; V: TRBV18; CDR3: CASSLAGGYNEQFF; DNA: TGTGCCAGCTCACTCGCCGGGGGTTACAATGAGCAGTTCTTC
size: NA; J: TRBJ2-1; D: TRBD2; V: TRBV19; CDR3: CASSPHSGSSYNEQFF; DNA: TGTGCCAGTAGTCCTCATAGCGGGAGCTCCTACAATGAGCAGTTCTTC
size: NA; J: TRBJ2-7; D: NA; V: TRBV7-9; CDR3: CASSLAGLLAYEQYF; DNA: TGTGCCAGCAGCTTAGCGGGACTCCTGGCCTACGAGCAGTACTTC
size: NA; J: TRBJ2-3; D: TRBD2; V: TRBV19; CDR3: CASSKLGGGVTDTQYF; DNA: TGTGCCAGTAGTAAGCTCGGCGGGGGGGTCACAGATACGCAGTATTTT
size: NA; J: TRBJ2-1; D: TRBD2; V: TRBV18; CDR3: CASSTASGDNEQFF; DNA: TGTGCCAGCTCAACGGCTAGCGGCGACAATGAGCAGTTCTTC
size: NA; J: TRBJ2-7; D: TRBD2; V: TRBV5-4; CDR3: CASSFGWVAGTRGYEQYF; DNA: TGTGCCAGCAGCTTCGGATGGGTAGCGGGCACTCGTGGCTACGAGCAGTACTTC
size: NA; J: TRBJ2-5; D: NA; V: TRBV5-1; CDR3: CASSRTDGETQYF; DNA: TGCGCCAGCAGCCGGACTGACGGGGAGACCCAGTACTTC
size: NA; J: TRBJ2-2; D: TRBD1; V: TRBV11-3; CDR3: CASSPGQGGPGELFF; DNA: TGTGCCAGCAGTCCGGGACAGGGCGGTCCCGGGGAGCTGTTTTTT
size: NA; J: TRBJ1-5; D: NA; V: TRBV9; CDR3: CASSVGGGAVQPQHF; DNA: TGTGCCAGCAGCGTAGGGGGGGGCGCCGTTCAGCCCCAGCATTTT
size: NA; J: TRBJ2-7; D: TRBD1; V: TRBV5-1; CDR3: CASSGTGSSYEQYF; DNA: TGCGCCAGCTCCGGGACAGGGTCCTCCTACGAGCAGTACTTC
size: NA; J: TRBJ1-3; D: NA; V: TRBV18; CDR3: CASSPPVTPSSGNTIYF; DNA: TGTGCCAGCTCACCACCTGTGACTCCCAGCTCTGGAAACACCATATATTTT
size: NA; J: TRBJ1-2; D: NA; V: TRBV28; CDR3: CASSPTTGHYGYTF; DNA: TGTGCCAGCAGTCCTACGACAGGACACTATGGCTACACCTTC